This TCR beta chain emerged from a study of shared clonotypes between healthy human individuals. Study-wide points: Blood was the sole source, and tissue repertoires probably differ.

For this clone: Its cognate antigen is unknown.

HIV-negative, healthy adults without recent acute infections or vaccinations were the donors. Only in-frame clones appear in the TCRdb table, and some are missing; sequencing was by immunoSEQ multiplex PCR. The sample shows approximately 1.5 million clones, 95% to 99% of them seen only once. V was shortened by 6 bases and J by 0 bases, with 20 bases between the two germline ends. Germline V gene lookup returns CDR1 SGHRS and CDR2 YFSETQ. This CDR3 comprises 17 residues. The sequence came from a man aged 25 to 45 in good health. The chain uses TRBV5-1 and TRBJ2-3; D might be TRBD2 (5 bases). The specimen sequenced was naive CD4+ T cells sorted from blood. Subset noted: CD45RA+ positively selected. CDR3 DNA sequence: TGCGCCAGCAAAGTCAGGTGGCTAGCCTCTAGCACAGATACGCAGTATTTT. Translation: CASKVRWLASSTDTQYF.